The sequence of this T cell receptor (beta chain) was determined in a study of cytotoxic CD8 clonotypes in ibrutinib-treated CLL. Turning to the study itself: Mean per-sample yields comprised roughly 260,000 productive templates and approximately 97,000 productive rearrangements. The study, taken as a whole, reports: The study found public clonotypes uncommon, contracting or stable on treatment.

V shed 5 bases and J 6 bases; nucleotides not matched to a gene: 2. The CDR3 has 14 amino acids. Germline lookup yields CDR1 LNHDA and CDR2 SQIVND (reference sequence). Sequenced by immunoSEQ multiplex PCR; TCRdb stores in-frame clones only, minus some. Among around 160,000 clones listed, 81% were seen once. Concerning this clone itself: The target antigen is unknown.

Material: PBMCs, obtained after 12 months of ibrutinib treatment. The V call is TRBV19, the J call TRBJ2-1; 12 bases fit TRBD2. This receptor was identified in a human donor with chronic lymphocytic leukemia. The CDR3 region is CASSQLAGGNEQFF. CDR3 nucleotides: TGTGCCAGTAGTCAACTAGCGGGAGGCAATGAGCAGTTCTTC.